The 20 T cell receptor beta chains given below trace back to one sample, sequenced in a study of T cell responses to AZD1222 COVID-19 vaccine. The method was immunoSEQ multiplex PCR; TCRdb's version includes in-frame clones alone and lacks a portion of them. The table includes more than 70,000 clones, 65% to 90% detected once. The sample here was peripheral blood, taken on day 0 of AZD1222 vaccination. Every receptor here comes from an adult in good health.

The V gene is TRBV11-2, the J gene TRBJ1-3, with D tentatively TRBD1 (5 bases). The CDR3 length is 15 residues. Germline V CDR1 and CDR2: SGHAT, FQNNGV. The V and J ends lost 4 bases and 1 base respectively, with 11 bases between them. The chain's CDR3 is CASSSGLASGNTIYF. The CDR3 DNA reads TGTGCCAGCAGCTCAGGGTTAGCTTCTGGAAACACCATATATTTT.

This chain uses TRBV27 with TRBJ2-1, with 8 bases lining up with TRBD1. The CDR3 consists of 12 residues. In germline, CDR1 is MNHEY, CDR2 SMNVEV (reference sequence). V gave up 5 bases and J gave up 15 bases; unmatched junction bases: 9. The CDR3 nucleotides read TGTGCCAGCAGTCTGGCCGGGACAGGAAGGTTCTTC. Translation: CASSLAGTGRFF.

This chain uses TRBV7-2 with TRBJ2-3, with 11 bases lining up with TRBD2. The germline gives CDR1 SGHTA, CDR2 FQGNSA. The CDR3 has 15 amino acids. V lost 3 bases to trimming and J lost 8 bases; unmatched junction nucleotides: 7. This CDR3 is CASSFSGRAGGTQYF. DNA of the CDR3: TGTGCCAGCAGCTTTAGCGGGAGGGCCGGGGGTACGCAGTATTTT.

CDR3 in amino acids: CASSPGTDSGYTF. For the CDR3, the DNA is TGTGCCAGCAGCCCGGGAACTGATTCCGGCTACACCTTC. This rearrangement joins TRBV12-3 or TRBV12-4 to TRBJ1-2; no firm D call. With 6 bases removed from V and 8 bases from J, the gap between germline ends came to 16 bases. CDR3 length equals 13 residues.

The V gene is TRBV5-4, the J gene TRBJ2-2; D uncertain. The CDR3 sequence is 12 residues long. Per the germline V gene, CDR1 is SGHNT and CDR2 is YYREEE (reference sequence). Trimming removed 4 bases from V and 9 bases from J, with 10 bases in between. CDR3 sequence: CASSATSRELFF. CDR3 in DNA: TGTGCCAGCAGCGCGACATCACGGGAGCTGTTTTTT.

The chain has TRBV28 and TRBJ2-2; D remains unclear. The CDR3 loop spans 16 amino acids. Germline-derived CDR1 and CDR2 are MDHEN and SYDVKM. V dropped 8 bases and J dropped 2 bases, with 18 bases sitting between them. The CDR3 DNA is TGTGCCAGCCTTAATGCCCCCGGGTTAAACACCGGGGAGCTGTTTTTT. It codes for CASLNAPGLNTGELFF.

This chain connects TRBV24-1 to TRBJ2-3; TRBD1 matches 7 bases. CDR1 is KGHDR and CDR2 is SFDVKD in the germline V gene. The CDR3 loop spans 16 amino acids. V was clipped by 6 bases and J by 3 bases; unmatched bases: 11. This CDR3 is CATSLGRQGETDTQYF. Here the CDR3 DNA reads TGTGCCACCAGTCTGGGGCGCCAGGGGGAGACAGATACGCAGTATTTT.

V usage is TRBV15 and J usage is TRBJ2-7, with TRBD2 identical over 8 bases. Unmatched junction bases numbered 9, after V lost 3 bases and J lost 2 bases. Germline assignment: CDR1 LNHNV and CDR2 YYDKDF (reference sequence). The CDR3 has 16 amino acids. The CDR3 DNA follows: TGTGCCACCAGCAGGCTCCCCCCGGGAGGGACCTACGAGCAGTACTTC. This translates into CATSRLPPGGTYEQYF.

About this clone: A single base separates this from a much larger clone, so it may be a read error. The same CDR3 arises from other DNA sequences in this sample as well. V and J are TRBV24-1 and TRBJ1-2; D not resolved. In germline, CDR1 is KGHDR, CDR2 SFDVKD. The CDR3 has 12 amino acids. The CDR3 DNA sequence: TGTGCCACCAGTGATTCGCCATATGGCTACACTTTC. This sequence encodes CATSDSPYGYTF.

The V call is TRBV5-1, the J call TRBJ2-1; 12 nucleotides align to TRBD1. This CDR3 has 15 residues. Germline V gene data show CDR1 as SGHRS and CDR2 as YFSETQ. Trimming cost V 1 base and J 7 bases; bases outside gene matches: 3. DNA of the CDR3: TGCGCCAGCAGCTTGAGGGACAGGGGGCAGAATGAGCAGTTCTTC. Amino acids: CASSLRDRGQNEQFF.

The CDR3 region has the DNA TGTGCCAGCAGCCAAGATATCGGGGATCAGCCCCAGCATTTT. Residues: CASSQDIGDQPQHF. The rearrangement joins TRBV4-2 to TRBJ1-5; D remains ambiguous. CDR3 length: 14 residues. The V end lost 0 bases, the J end lost 5 bases, and 8 bases lay between the germline ends. Germline CDR1 is LGHNA and CDR2 is YNFKEQ.

This clone was observed once. The chain has TRBV19 and TRBJ2-3, with D possibly being TRBD2 (5 bases). This CDR3 is built from 15 residues. Between the trimmed V and J ends, which lost 4 bases and 4 bases, there was a span of 15 bases. CDR1 is LNHDA, CDR2 SQIVND, per germline (reference sequence). CDR3: CASSRLYSAADTQYF. The CDR3 nucleotides read TGTGCCAGTAGTAGGCTGTATAGCGCCGCAGATACGCAGTATTTT.

The chain employs TRBV11-2 and TRBJ2-2, with 9 bases matching TRBD2. CDR3 size: 17 residues. Trimming cost V 3 bases and J 1 base; bases outside gene matches: 6. The germline V gene has CDR1 SGHAT and CDR2 FQNNGV. CDR3 sequence: CASSFPSGKGNTGELFF. The CDR3 DNA sequence: TGTGCCAGCAGCTTCCCTAGCGGGAAGGGGAACACCGGGGAGCTGTTTTTT.

The genes are TRBV5-1 and TRBJ1-1, with unresolved D. The germline V gene has CDR1 SGHRS and CDR2 YFSETQ. This CDR3 has 16 residues. V shed 0 bases and J shed 1 base, with 13 bases lying between them. Here the CDR3 DNA reads TGCGCCAGCAGCTTGGCCCCGGCAGGAAGGAACACTGAAGCTTTCTTT. Protein product: CASSLAPAGRNTEAFF.

In its sample, this clone was seen once. V is TRBV28 and J is TRBJ2-7; 10 bases match TRBD2. The V segment lost 8 bases and the J segment 4 bases; nucleotides outside the gene matches: 8. The CDR3 runs 14 residues. Looked up from germline, CDR1 is MDHEN and CDR2 is SYDVKM. The CDR3 bases are TGTGCCAGCGGGAGGACTAGCGGCAGTTACGAGCAGTACTTC. Its translation is CASGRTSGSYEQYF.

V and J are TRBV5-1 and TRBJ2-3, with D perhaps being TRBD1 or TRBD2 (7 bases each). CDR1 is SGHRS and CDR2 is YFSETQ in the germline V gene. There are 15 residues in the CDR3. The V end was cut by 1 base, the J end by 2 bases, with 11 bases between. The chain's CDR3 is CASSLQGGITDTQYF. Written as DNA, the CDR3 is TGCGCCAGCAGCTTGCAGGGGGGGATCACAGATACGCAGTATTTT. Using reference TRBV5-1 and TRBJ2-3 for the parts outside the CDR3, the full variable domain is KAGVTQTPRYLIKTRGQQVTLSCSPISGHRSVSWYQQTPGQGLQFLFEYFSETQRNKGNFPGRFSGRQFSNSRSEMNVSTLELGDSALYLCASSLQGGITDTQYFGPGTRLTVL.

The V and J genes are TRBV7-6 and TRBJ1-1; unclear D gene. Germline-derived CDR1 and CDR2 are SGHVS and FNYEAQ. V was trimmed by 5 bases and J by 10 bases, leaving 11 bases between them. There are 11 residues in the CDR3. CDR3 residues: CASSLGMIAFF. As DNA, the CDR3 is TGTGCCAGCAGCCTCGGAATGATAGCTTTCTTT.

This CDR3 is CASSAGQNTGELFF. The CDR3 bases are TGTGCCAGCAGTGCCGGACAGAACACCGGGGAGCTGTTTTTT. The rearrangement joins TRBV28 to TRBJ2-2; D perhaps matches TRBD1 (5 bases). Germline-derived CDR1 and CDR2 are MDHEN and SYDVKM. Trimming removed 5 bases at V and 1 base at J, with 8 bases between. CDR3 length equals 14 residues.

The V gene is TRBV7-7, the J gene TRBJ1-1, with D unresolved. Germline V gene data show CDR1 as SSHAT and CDR2 as FNYEAQ (reference sequence). The CDR3 sequence is 16 residues long. The V end was cut by 3 bases, the J end by 1 base, with 15 bases between. In DNA, the CDR3 is TGTGCCAGCAGCTTCCGGACTTCGAGACGGAACACTGAAGCTTTCTTT. Translating gives CASSFRTSRRNTEAFF.

This chain uses TRBV9 with TRBJ2-2; D unclear. The CDR3 sequence is 16 residues long. Trimming shortened V by 0 bases and J by 3 bases, and 12 bases separated the two germline ends. Germline CDR1 SGDLS, CDR2 YYNGEE. In DNA, the CDR3 is TGTGCCAGCAGCGTAGGATTGGCCTCGGACACCGGGGAGCTGTTTTTT. Translated, it gives CASSVGLASDTGELFF.